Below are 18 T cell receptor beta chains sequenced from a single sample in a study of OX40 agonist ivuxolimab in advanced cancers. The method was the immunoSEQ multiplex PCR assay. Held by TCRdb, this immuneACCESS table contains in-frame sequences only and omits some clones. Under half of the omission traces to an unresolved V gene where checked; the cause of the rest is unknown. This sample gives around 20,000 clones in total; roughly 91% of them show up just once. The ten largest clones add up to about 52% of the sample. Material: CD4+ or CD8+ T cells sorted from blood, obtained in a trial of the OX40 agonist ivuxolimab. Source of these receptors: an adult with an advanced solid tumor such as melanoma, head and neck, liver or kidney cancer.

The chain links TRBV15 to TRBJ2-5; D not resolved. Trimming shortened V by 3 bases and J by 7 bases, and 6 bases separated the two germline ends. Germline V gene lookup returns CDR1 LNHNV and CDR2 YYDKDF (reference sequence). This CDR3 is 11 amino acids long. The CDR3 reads CATSRGGTQYF. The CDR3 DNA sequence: TGTGCCACCAGCAGGGGTGGGACCCAGTACTTC.

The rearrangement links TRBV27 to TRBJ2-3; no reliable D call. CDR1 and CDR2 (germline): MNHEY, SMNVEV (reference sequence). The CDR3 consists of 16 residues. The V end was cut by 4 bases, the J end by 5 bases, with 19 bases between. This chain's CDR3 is CASSSWTQARLDTQYF. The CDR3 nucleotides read TGTGCCAGCAGTTCGTGGACCCAGGCGCGGCTAGATACGCAGTATTTT.

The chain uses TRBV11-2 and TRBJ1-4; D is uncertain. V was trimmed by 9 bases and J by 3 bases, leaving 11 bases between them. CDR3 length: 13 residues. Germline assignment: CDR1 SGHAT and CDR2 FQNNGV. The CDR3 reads CASVSGANEKLFF. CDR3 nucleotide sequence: TGTGCCAGTGTGTCGGGTGCTAATGAAAAACTGTTTTTT.

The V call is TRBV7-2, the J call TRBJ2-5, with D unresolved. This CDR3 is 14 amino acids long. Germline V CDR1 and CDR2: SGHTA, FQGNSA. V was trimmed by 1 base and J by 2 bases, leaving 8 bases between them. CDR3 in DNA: TGTGCCAGCAGCTTAGTGAGCCAGCAAGAGACCCAGTACTTC. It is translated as CASSLVSQQETQYF.

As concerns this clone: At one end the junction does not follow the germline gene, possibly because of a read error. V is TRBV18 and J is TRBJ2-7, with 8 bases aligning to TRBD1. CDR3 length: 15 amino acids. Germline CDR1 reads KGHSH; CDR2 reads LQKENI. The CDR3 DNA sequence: TGTGCCAGCTCACTAGACGCCGGGACAGGCTACGAGCGGTACTTC. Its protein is CASSLDAGTGYERYF.

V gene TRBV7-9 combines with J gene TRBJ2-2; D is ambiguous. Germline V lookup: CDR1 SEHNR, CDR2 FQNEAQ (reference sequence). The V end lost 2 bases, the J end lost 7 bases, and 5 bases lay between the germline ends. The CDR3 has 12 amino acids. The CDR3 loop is CASSLPGGELFF. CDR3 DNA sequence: TGTGCCAGCAGCTTACCTGGCGGGGAGCTGTTTTTT.

CDR3 coding DNA: TGCGCCAGCAGTGAGTCCCTAGCGGGAGACGAGCAGTACTTC. Its translation is CASSESLAGDEQYF. The J gene is TRBJ2-7, the V gene TRBV10-1; 10 bases align to TRBD2. With 0 bases clipped from V and 5 bases from J, the junction kept 1 base outside the gene matches. Germline V CDR1 and CDR2: WNHNN, SYGVQD (reference sequence). This CDR3 is 14 amino acids long.

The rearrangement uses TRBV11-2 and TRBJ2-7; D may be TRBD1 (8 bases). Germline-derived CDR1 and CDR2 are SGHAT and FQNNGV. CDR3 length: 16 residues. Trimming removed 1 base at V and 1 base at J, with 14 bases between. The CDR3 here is CASSLVTGGGSYEQYF. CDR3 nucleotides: TGTGCCAGCAGCTTAGTTACAGGGGGAGGGTCCTACGAGCAGTACTTC.

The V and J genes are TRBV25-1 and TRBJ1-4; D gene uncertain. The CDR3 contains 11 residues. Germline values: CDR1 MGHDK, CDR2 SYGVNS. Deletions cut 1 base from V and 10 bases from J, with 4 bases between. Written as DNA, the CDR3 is TGTGCCAGCAGTGAATTGGGAAAACTGTTTTTT. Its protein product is CASSELGKLFF.

CDR3 nucleotides: TGCAGTGTTCCGTCGACAGGGAAGCAGTATTTT. Its protein product is CSVPSTGKQYF. This sequence joins TRBV20-1 and TRBJ2-3, with 7 nucleotides matching TRBD1. The CDR3 sequence is 11 residues long. With V trimmed by 7 bases and J by 11 bases, 9 bases remained unmatched. Germline V gives CDR1 DFQATT, CDR2 SNEGSKA (reference sequence).

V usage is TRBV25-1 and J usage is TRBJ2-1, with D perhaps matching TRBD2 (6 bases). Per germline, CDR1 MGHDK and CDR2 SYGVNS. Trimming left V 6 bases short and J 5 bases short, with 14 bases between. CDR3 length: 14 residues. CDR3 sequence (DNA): TGTGCCAGCAGCCTTAGCGGAGAAGACAATGAGCAGTTCTTC. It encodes CASSLSGEDNEQFF.

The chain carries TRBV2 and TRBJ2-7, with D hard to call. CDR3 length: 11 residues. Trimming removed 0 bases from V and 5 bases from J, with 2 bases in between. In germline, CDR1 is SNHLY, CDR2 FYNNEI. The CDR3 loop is CASSEADEQYF. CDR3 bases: TGTGCCAGCAGTGAAGCAGACGAGCAGTACTTC.

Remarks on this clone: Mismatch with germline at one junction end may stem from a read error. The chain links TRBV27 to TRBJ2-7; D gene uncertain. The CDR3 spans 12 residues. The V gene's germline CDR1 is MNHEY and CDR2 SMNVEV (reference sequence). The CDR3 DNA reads TGTACCAGCAGAAGGAGCTCCTACGAGCAGTACTTC. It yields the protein CTSRRSSYEQYF.

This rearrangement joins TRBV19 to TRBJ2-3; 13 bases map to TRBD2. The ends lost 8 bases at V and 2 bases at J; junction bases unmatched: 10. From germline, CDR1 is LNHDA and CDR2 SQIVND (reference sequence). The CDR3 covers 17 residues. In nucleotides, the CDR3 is TGTGCCAGTGAGGGACTAGCGGGATCAAGGGACACAGATACGCAGTATTTT. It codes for CASEGLAGSRDTDTQYF.

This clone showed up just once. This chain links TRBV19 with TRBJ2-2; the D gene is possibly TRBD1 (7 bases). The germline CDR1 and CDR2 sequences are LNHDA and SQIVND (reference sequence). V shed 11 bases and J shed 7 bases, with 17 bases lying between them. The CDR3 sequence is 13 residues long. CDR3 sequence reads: CASSQGGLGELFF. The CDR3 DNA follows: TGTGCCTCGAGCCAGGGGGGTCTCGGGGAGCTGTTTTTT. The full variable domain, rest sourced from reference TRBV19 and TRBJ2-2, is DGGITQSPKYLFRKEGQNVTLSCEQNLNHDAMYWYRQDPGQGLRLIYYSQIVNDFQKGDIAEGYSVSREKKESFPLTVTSAQKNPTAFYLCASSQGGLGELFFGEGSRLTVL.

CDR3 region: CASSFLSGTDTQYF. The CDR3 bases are TGTGCCAGCAGTTTTCTTAGCGGCACAGATACGCAGTATTTT. The chain carries TRBV28 and TRBJ2-3; D possibly corresponds to TRBD2 (5 bases). Germline V gene lookup returns CDR1 MDHEN and CDR2 SYDVKM. This CDR3 region has 14 residues. V lost 3 bases and J lost 1, with 8 bases in between.

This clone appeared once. CDR3 amino acids: CASSQGLAGYNEQFF. The CDR3 DNA sequence: TGCGCCAGCAGCCAAGGACTAGCGGGTTACAATGAGCAGTTCTTC. The gene calls are TRBV4-1 and TRBJ2-1; 10 bases agree with TRBD2. V lost 1 base and J lost 4; bases outside the gene matches: 1. This CDR3 has 15 amino acids. The germline V gene encodes CDR1 MGHRA and CDR2 YSYEKL.

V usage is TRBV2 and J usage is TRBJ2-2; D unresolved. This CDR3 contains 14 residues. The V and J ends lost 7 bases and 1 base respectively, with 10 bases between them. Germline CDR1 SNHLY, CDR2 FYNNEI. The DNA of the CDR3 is TGTGCCAGCACTGGGCGGAGGAACACCGGGGAGCTGTTTTTT. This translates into CASTGRRNTGELFF.